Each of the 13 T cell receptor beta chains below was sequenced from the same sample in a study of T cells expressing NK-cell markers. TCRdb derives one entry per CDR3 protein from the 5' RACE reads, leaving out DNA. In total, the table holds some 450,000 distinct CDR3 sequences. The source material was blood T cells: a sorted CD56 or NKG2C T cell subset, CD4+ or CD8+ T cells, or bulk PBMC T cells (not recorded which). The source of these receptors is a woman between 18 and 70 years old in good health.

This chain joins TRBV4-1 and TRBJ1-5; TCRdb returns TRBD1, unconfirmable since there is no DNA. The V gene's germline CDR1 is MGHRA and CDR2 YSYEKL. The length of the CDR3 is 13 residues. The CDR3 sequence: CASSGPGSQPQHF.

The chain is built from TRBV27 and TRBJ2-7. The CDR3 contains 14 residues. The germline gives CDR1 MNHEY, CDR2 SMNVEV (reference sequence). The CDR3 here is CASNSARRSYEQYF.

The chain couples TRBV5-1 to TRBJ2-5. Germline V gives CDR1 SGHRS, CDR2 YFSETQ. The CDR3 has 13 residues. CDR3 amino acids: CASSLDLQETQYF.

The CDR3 sequence is CSARSGTSGSGEQYF. This rearrangement joins TRBV20-1 to TRBJ2-7; TCRdb returns TRBD2, unconfirmable since there is no DNA. The CDR3 runs to 15 residues. Per germline, CDR1 DFQATT and CDR2 SNEGSKA (reference sequence).

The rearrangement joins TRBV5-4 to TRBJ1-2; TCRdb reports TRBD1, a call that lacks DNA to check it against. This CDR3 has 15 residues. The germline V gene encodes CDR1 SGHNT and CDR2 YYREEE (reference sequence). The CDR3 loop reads CASSSRDRGIVRYTF.

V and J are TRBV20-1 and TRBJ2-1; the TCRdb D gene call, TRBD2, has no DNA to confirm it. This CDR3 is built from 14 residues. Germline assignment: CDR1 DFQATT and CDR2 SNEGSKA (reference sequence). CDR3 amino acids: CSASWGRAADEQFF.

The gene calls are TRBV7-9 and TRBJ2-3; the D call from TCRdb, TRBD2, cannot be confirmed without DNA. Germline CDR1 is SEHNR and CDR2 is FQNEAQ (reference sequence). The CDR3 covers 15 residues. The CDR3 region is CASSLSQGIADTQYF.

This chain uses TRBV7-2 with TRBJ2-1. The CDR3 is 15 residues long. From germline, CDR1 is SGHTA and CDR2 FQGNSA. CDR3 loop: CASKISGSTYNEQFF.

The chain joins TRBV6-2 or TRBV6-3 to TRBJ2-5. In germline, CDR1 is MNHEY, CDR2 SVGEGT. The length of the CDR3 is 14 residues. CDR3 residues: CASSFGGTEETQYF.

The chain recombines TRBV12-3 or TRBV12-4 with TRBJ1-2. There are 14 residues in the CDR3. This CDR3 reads CASTSWGGGYGYTF.

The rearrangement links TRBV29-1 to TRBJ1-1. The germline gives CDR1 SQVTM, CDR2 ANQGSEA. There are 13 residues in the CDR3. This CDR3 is CSVVGGWNTEAFF.

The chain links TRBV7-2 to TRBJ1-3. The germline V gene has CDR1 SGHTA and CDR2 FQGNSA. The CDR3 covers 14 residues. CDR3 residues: CASSGAGVGNTIYF.

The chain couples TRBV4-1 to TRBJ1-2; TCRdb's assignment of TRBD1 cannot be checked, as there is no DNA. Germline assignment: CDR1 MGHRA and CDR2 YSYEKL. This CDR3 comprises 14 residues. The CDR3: CASSLWTGSYGYTF.